This T cell receptor beta chain was captured in a study of CD8 T cells in ankylosing spondylitis. Study-wide results and caveats: Enrichment of disease-linked clones was reportedly significant in matched ankylosing spondylitis synovial fluid. Apparently characteristic of ankylosing spondylitis blood was a TCR beta motif (roughly eight highly homologous variants).

Germline V gene sequence: CDR1 LGHNA, CDR2 YNFKEQ. The ends were cut back, 5 bases at V and 3 bases at J, with 11 bases in the middle. The length of the CDR3 is 14 residues. Quantitative barcoded 5'-RACE was used to prepare TCR beta libraries. A single record per CDR3 protein comes from TCRdb applying MiXCR to the 5' RACE reads. This sample carries about 340,000 distinct CDR3 sequences, 6.5% to 10% of them seen once, and the ten largest clones take roughly 15%. This clonotype was observed a handful of times. Antigen unknown. The sequence derives from a male donor with ankylosing spondylitis. V usage is TRBV4-2 and J usage is TRBJ1-3; D not certain. Sequences were obtained from blood, either unsorted or a sorted T cell fraction (not recorded which). This chain's CDR3 is CASSREILGNTIYF. CDR3 sequence (DNA): TGTGCCAGCAGCAGGGAGATACTTGGAAACACCATATATTTT.